This T cell receptor beta chain was obtained from a study of shared clonotypes between healthy human individuals. Concerning this clone: Its specificity is not known.

The CDR3 sequence is 15 residues long. The germline V gene has CDR1 WSHSY and CDR2 SAAADI. V gave up 3 bases and J gave up 0 bases, with 11 bases separating them. The study's findings and limits: Among the subsets, naive ones generally showed larger estimated richness than memory ones. Clonotypes that were shared across a handful of donors made up 4% to 6% of naive CD4 clonotypes.

Sequencing was performed with immunoSEQ multiplex PCR; in TCRdb, only in-frame clones are kept and a portion is missing. The sample consists of about 960,000 clones, about 80% of them appearing once. Input material: memory CD4+ T cells sorted from blood. Sample subset: CD45RA-negative fraction. The receptor was isolated from a man aged 18 to 30 in good health. V and J are TRBV10-2 and TRBJ2-5, with a tentative D call TRBD1 (5 bases). The CDR3 spells CASSDSRQYQETQYF. The DNA of the CDR3 is TGCGCCAGCAGTGACTCGAGACAGTACCAAGAGACCCAGTACTTC.